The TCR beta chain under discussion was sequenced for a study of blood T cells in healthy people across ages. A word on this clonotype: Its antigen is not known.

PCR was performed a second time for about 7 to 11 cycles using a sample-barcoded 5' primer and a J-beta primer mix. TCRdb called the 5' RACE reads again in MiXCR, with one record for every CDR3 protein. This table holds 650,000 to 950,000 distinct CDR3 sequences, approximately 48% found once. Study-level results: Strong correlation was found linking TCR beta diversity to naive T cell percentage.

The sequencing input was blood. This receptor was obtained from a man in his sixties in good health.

CDR3 sequence reads: CSARPFSNQPQHF. DNA for the CDR3: TGCAGTGCTAGACCCTTTAGCAATCAGCCCCAGCATTTT. The genes are TRBV20-1 and TRBJ1-5; no clear D. CDR1 is DFQATT and CDR2 is SNEGSKA in the germline V gene (reference sequence). The CDR3 runs to 13 residues. Trimming removed 2 bases at V and 0 bases at J, with 5 bases between.